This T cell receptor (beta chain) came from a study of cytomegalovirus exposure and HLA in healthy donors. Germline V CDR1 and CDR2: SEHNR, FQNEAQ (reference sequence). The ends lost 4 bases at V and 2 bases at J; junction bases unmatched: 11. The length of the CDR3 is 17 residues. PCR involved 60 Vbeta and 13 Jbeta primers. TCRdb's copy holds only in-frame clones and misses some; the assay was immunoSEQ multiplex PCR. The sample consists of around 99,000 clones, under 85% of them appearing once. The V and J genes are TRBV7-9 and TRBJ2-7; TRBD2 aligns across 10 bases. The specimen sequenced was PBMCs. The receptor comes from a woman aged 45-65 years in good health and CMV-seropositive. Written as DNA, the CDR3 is TGTGCCAGCAGCTCCCCCCCGACTAGCGGGTACACCTACGAGCAGTACTTC. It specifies CASSSPPTSGYTYEQYF.